This TCR beta chain was sequenced during a study of T cells in Graves' hyperthyroidism and ophthalmopathy. Study-wide context: Before treatment of any kind, peripheral blood was taken at initial diagnosis.

This clonotype came up many times. RNA transcripts were the template for amplifying TCR beta CDR3 regions. During a first-round RT-PCR of the TCR CDR3, the HTBI primer set was used. A single record per CDR3 protein comes from TCRdb applying MiXCR to the multiplex PCR reads. The data hold about 720,000 distinct CDR3 sequences, with approximately 19% observed a single time. This TCR was recovered from a woman aged 45-65 years with Graves' hyperthyroidism that later progressed to Graves' ophthalmopathy. The material sequenced was blood.

The CDR3 protein is CASSQGQGVTSPLHF. DNA of the CDR3: TGTGCCAGCAGCCAAGGGCAGGGGGTTACTTCACCCCTCCACTTT. J is TRBJ1-6 and V is TRBV3-1; 7 bases fit TRBD1. V was pared by 1 base and J by 9 bases, with 6 bases of the junction left unmatched. The CDR3 loop spans 15 amino acids. Germline CDR1 and CDR2: LGHDT and YNNKEL (reference sequence).